In this sample, the clone carrying this T cell receptor beta chain turned up a few times. The CDR3 covers 12 residues. Germline assignment: CDR1 DFQATT and CDR2 SNEGSKA (reference sequence). This entry is derived from a study of blood T cells in healthy people across ages. Primed by a sample-barcoded 5' primer and a J-beta primer mix, a second PCR proceeded for about 7 to 11 cycles. Using its own MiXCR run on the 5' RACE reads, TCRdb lists one record per CDR3 protein. The sample yields 1.2 million to 1.5 million distinct CDR3 sequences, 42% seen once. Input material: blood. The chain has TRBV20-1 and TRBJ2-5; D could derive from TRBD1 or TRBD2 (5 bases each). The source is a woman aged 18-30 years in good health. DNA of the CDR3: TGCACTCCGGGACGGTACCAAGAGACCCAGTACTTC. Translating gives CTPGRYQETQYF.